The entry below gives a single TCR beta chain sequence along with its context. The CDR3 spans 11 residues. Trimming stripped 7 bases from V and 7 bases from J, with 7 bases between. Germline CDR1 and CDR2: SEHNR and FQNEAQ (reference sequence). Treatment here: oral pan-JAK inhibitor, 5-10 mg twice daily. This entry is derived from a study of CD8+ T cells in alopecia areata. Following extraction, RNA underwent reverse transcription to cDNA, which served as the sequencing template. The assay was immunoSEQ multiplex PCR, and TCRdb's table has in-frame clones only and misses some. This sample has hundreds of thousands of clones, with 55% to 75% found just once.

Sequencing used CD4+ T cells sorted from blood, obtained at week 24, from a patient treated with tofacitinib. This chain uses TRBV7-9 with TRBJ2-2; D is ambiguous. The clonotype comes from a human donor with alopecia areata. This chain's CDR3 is CASTLYGELFF. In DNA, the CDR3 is TGTGCCAGCACCCTCTACGGGGAGCTGTTTTTT.